Included here is one TCR beta chain sequence, with context. Its antigen is unidentified. This record belongs to a study of OX40 agonist ivuxolimab in advanced cancers. Study at large: Patients were dosed with the agonistic anti-OX40 (CD134) antibody ivuxolimab. Cohort: 75% to 90% men, mean age approximately 60, aged about 20 to 90. A diagnosis of hepatocellular carcinoma, melanoma, renal cell or head and neck cancer was present in dose-escalation patients.

The assay was immunoSEQ multiplex PCR, and TCRdb's table has in-frame clones only and misses some. The table records approximately 74,000 clones, 90% to 95% of them present only once. Regarding the study as a whole: Low clonal expansion, among the lowest seen, marked partial responders at 0.1-3.0 mg/kg.

The sequencing here drew on CD4+ or CD8+ T cells sorted from blood, taken in a trial of the OX40 agonist ivuxolimab. This TCR came from an adult with an advanced solid tumor such as melanoma, head and neck, liver or kidney cancer.

Here the CDR3 DNA reads TGTGCCTGGACCCCGACAGGACCCTACGAGCAGTACTTC. It specifies CAWTPTGPYEQYF. This rearrangement joins TRBV30 to TRBJ2-7; tentatively, D is TRBD1 (6 bases). The CDR3 loop spans 13 amino acids. V gave up 4 bases and J gave up 2 bases, with 12 bases separating them. Germline V gene sequence: CDR1 GTSNPN, CDR2 SVGIG (reference sequence).